A selection of T cell receptor beta chains follows, all from one sample in a study of blood T cell repertoires in COVID-19. Assay: immunoSEQ multiplex PCR; the TCRdb copy retains only in-frame clones and omits some. The sample carries over 110,000 clones, around 80% recorded once. The specimen was peripheral blood. The source is a woman aged 60-70 years with acute or convalescent COVID-19. CDR3s leave out the opening cysteine and the closing phenylalanine or tryptophan. Expanded clones get a size class; other rows say once, few or many, or leave the size out.

>TRBV11-1|NA
ASSLRRSGFTYEQY
>TRBV7-7|few
ASSFRESGTQY
>TRBV24-1|few
ATSDSGANYGYT
>TRBV6-6|few
ASSPPRVEGYT
>TRBV19|NA
ASSRLSGELF
>TRBV28|NA
ASSWGPGNTEAF
>TRBV15|NA
ATSRVIPEGGELF
>TRBV7-9|few
ASSLGSGYNQPQH
>TRBV5-6|NA
ASSALPTGLQH
>TRBV3-1/TRBV3-2|NA
ASSQDHSTGPYGYT
>TRBV6-5|few
ASSRPGTGGEQY
>TRBV7-3|NA
ASSLKAPGLSHNEQF
>TRBV19|once
ASSIGNRVNTEAF
>TRBV30|NA
AWSESRETQY
>TRBV6-5|NA
ASTRQGNQPQH
>TRBV4-1|NA
ASSQGPLNQETQY
>TRBV6-5|once
ASSYGAITDTQY
>TRBV5-1|NA
ASSLAVLGYGDEQF
>TRBV5-1|few
ASSLAKGLLNTEAF
>TRBV5-1|NA
ASSLAPVNTEAF